The clone carrying this T cell receptor beta chain was observed at least ten times. This specimen comes from a study of identical twins. CDR1 is SEHNR, CDR2 FQNEAQ, per germline (reference sequence). The CDR3 contains 11 residues. With 5 bases removed from V and 5 bases from J, the gap between germline ends came to 4 bases. TCRdb itself ran the 5' RACE reads through MiXCR, one entry per CDR3 protein. The sample consists of under 300,000 distinct CDR3 sequences, approximately 8.3% of them appearing once. These data also formed part of another study, on yellow fever vaccine responses in identical twins.

The genes are TRBV7-9 and TRBJ1-5; no clear D gene. The TCR sequence derives from a woman between 18 and 30 years old in good health. Sequences were obtained from CD8+ T cells sorted from blood. This CDR3 is CASSPYQPQHF. CDR3 DNA: TGTGCCAGCAGCCCTTATCAGCCCCAGCATTTT.